This TCR beta chain emerged from a study of blood T cell repertoires in COVID-19. Overall study: The study drew acute and convalescent COVID-19 samples from the United States, Italy and Spain. PBMCs, B-cell-depleted T cells, or T cells were the source of the cDNA or gDNA that made up the material.

The junction had 13 bases not matched to a gene; V was cut back by 4 bases and J by 1 base. CDR1 and CDR2 (germline): ENHRY, SYGVKD. The CDR3 covers 18 residues. In the original processing: Estimated nucleated cell counts came from reference gene primer amplification. Assay used: immunoSEQ multiplex PCR; TCRdb lists only in-frame clones, some missing. From that table come the V and J calls and clone size; the DNA was used to work out D and trimming. This table has 100,000 to 150,000 clones, about 88% appearing once. This chain uses TRBV10-3 with TRBJ1-1, with TRBD1 matching 9 bases. The sequenced material came from peripheral blood. The TCR was taken from a woman older than 75 with acute or convalescent COVID-19. The CDR3 is CAISGRGGTGITNTEAFF. The CDR3 DNA sequence: TGTGCCATCAGTGGGCGAGGAGGGACAGGGATTACGAACACTGAAGCTTTCTTT.